A single TCR beta chain is shown here with its context. V was clipped by 5 bases and J by 7 bases; unmatched bases: 10. Germline V CDR1 and CDR2: SEHNR, FQNEAQ (reference sequence). The CDR3 totals 15 residues. TCRdb re-analysed the RT-PCR reads in MiXCR, keeping a single row per CDR3 protein. The sample holds approximately 720,000 distinct CDR3 sequences, more than 13% seen once. The gene calls are TRBV7-9 and TRBJ2-1; 8 positions match TRBD2. Sequencing input: memory CD4+ T cells from blood. The source is a female donor in good health, serving as a healthy control. The CDR3 spells CASSHPRGLENEQFF. CDR3 sequence (DNA): TGTGCCAGCAGCCACCCCCGGGGACTAGAAAATGAGCAGTTCTTC.